Listed below are T cell receptor beta chains from one sample, sequenced in a study of OX40 agonist ivuxolimab in advanced cancers. Clones were read by immunoSEQ multiplex PCR, and TCRdb kept only the in-frame ones, dropping some. The repertoire holds some 14,000 clones, about 78% seen once, with about two fifths in the top ten. The sequenced sample was CD4+ or CD8+ T cells sorted from blood, obtained in a trial of the OX40 agonist ivuxolimab. These receptors were obtained from an adult with an advanced solid tumor such as melanoma, head and neck, liver or kidney cancer. Each CDR3 is given with its conserved first and last residue. A D gene is named only where the DNA matches it firmly. The size field is filled for only some rows; it gives once, few, many or a size class.

v_call: TRBV28; clone_size: NA; d_call: TRBD2; j_call: TRBJ2-1; cdr3_aa: CASKVLAGVYNEQFF; cdr3_nt: TGTGCCAGCAAAGTACTAGCGGGAGTCTACAATGAGCAGTTCTTC
v_call: TRBV4-1; clone_size: NA; d_call: NA; j_call: TRBJ2-7; cdr3_aa: CASSQDRTGTYEQYF; cdr3_nt: TGCGCCAGCAGCCAAGATCGGACGGGGACCTACGAGCAGTACTTC
v_call: TRBV9; clone_size: NA; d_call: NA; j_call: TRBJ2-7; cdr3_aa: CASSTDNSYEQYF; cdr3_nt: TGTGCCAGCAGCACCGACAACTCCTACGAGCAGTACTTC
v_call: TRBV6-5; clone_size: NA; d_call: NA; j_call: TRBJ2-2; cdr3_aa: CASSRDVANTGELFF; cdr3_nt: TGTGCCAGCAGCCGCGACGTCGCGAACACCGGGGAGCTGTTTTTT
v_call: TRBV29-1; clone_size: NA; d_call: TRBD1; j_call: TRBJ1-2; cdr3_aa: CSVDPGTGMSDGYTF; cdr3_nt: TGCAGCGTAGACCCTGGGACAGGGATGTCTGATGGCTACACCTTC
v_call: TRBV27; clone_size: NA; d_call: NA; j_call: TRBJ2-1; cdr3_aa: CASSLGWSSYNEQFF; cdr3_nt: TGTGCCAGCAGTTTAGGCTGGAGCTCCTACAATGAGCAGTTCTTC
v_call: TRBV10-3; clone_size: NA; d_call: NA; j_call: TRBJ2-7; cdr3_aa: CAITRDYEQYF; cdr3_nt: TGTGCCATTACACGGGACTACGAGCAGTACTTC
v_call: TRBV5-4; clone_size: NA; d_call: NA; j_call: TRBJ2-5; cdr3_aa: CASSSQGQETQYF; cdr3_nt: TGTGCCAGCAGCTCACAGGGACAAGAGACCCAGTACTTC
v_call: TRBV5-6; clone_size: once; d_call: TRBD2; j_call: TRBJ2-4; cdr3_aa: CASSFGGNIQYF; cdr3_nt: TGTGCCAGCAGCTTCGGGGGGAACATTCAGTACTTC
v_call: TRBV7-8; clone_size: once; d_call: NA; j_call: TRBJ2-7; cdr3_aa: CASSFFGLPYEQYF; cdr3_nt: TGTGCCAGCAGCTTCTTCGGCCTCCCCTACGAGCAGTACTTC
v_call: TRBV5-1; clone_size: NA; d_call: NA; j_call: TRBJ1-1; cdr3_aa: CASSWGGHTEAFF; cdr3_nt: TGCGCCAGCAGCTGGGGGGGCCACACTGAAGCTTTCTTT
v_call: TRBV5-6; clone_size: NA; d_call: NA; j_call: TRBJ2-7; cdr3_aa: CASRNLGGSYEQYF; cdr3_nt: TGTGCCAGCAGAAACCTAGGGGGTTCCTACGAGCAGTACTTC
v_call: TRBV5-1; clone_size: NA; d_call: NA; j_call: TRBJ2-1; cdr3_aa: CASSSGASYNEQFF; cdr3_nt: TGCGCCAGCAGCAGCGGCGCTTCCTACAATGAGCAGTTCTTC
v_call: TRBV5-1; clone_size: NA; d_call: NA; j_call: TRBJ2-7; cdr3_aa: CASSPLGGDYSYEQYF; cdr3_nt: TGCGCCAGCAGCCCGCTAGGGGGGGACTACTCCTACGAGCAGTACTTC
v_call: TRBV19; clone_size: NA; d_call: TRBD1; j_call: TRBJ1-5; cdr3_aa: CASSLVGQHRYSNQPQHF; cdr3_nt: TGTGCCAGTAGTCTTGTGGGACAGCACCGCTATAGCAATCAGCCCCAGCATTTT
v_call: TRBV28; clone_size: NA; d_call: NA; j_call: TRBJ1-2; cdr3_aa: CASSLMGAGGYTF; cdr3_nt: TGTGCCAGCAGTTTAATGGGGGCTGGGGGCTACACCTTC
v_call: TRBV19; clone_size: few; d_call: NA; j_call: TRBJ1-2; cdr3_aa: CASTPEGEGSSYTIYGYTF; cdr3_nt: TGTGCCAGTACCCCCGAGGGGGAGGGCAGCTCCTATACTATATATGGCTACACCTTC
v_call: TRBV7-9; clone_size: once; d_call: NA; j_call: TRBJ2-5; cdr3_aa: CASSPLGETQYF; cdr3_nt: TGTGCCAGCAGCCCTCTGGGGGAGACCCAGTACTTC
v_call: TRBV6-1; clone_size: NA; d_call: NA; j_call: TRBJ2-7; cdr3_aa: CASSFAFSSYEQYF; cdr3_nt: TGTGCCAGCAGTTTCGCGTTCTCCTCCTACGAGCAGTACTTC
v_call: TRBV13; clone_size: NA; d_call: TRBD1; j_call: TRBJ2-7; cdr3_aa: CASSYDRGQYEQYF; cdr3_nt: TGTGCCAGCAGCTACGACAGGGGGCAATACGAGCAGTACTTC
v_call: TRBV7-9; clone_size: NA; d_call: NA; j_call: TRBJ1-1; cdr3_aa: CASSQRQSEAFF; cdr3_nt: TGTGCCAGCAGCCAACGTCAGAGTGAAGCTTTCTTT
v_call: TRBV5-1; clone_size: NA; d_call: TRBD1; j_call: TRBJ2-7; cdr3_aa: CASSLGRGPYEQYF; cdr3_nt: TGCGCCAGCAGCTTGGGAAGGGGGCCCTACGAGCAGTACTTC
v_call: TRBV7-9; clone_size: NA; d_call: NA; j_call: TRBJ2-7; cdr3_aa: CASSFPGYLYEQYF; cdr3_nt: TGTGCCAGCAGCTTCCCGGGGTACCTCTACGAGCAGTACTTC